This T cell receptor beta chain came from a study of molecular identifiers for immune sequencing clone quantification. Trimming stripped 0 bases from V and 0 bases from J, with 11 bases between. CDR1 is LGHNA, CDR2 YNFKEQ, per germline. The CDR3 runs 16 residues. This clonotype was picked up many times. Its antigen is not identified. TCRdb redid the calling of the PCR reads with MiXCR, one entry per CDR3 protein. The sample carries about 54,000 distinct CDR3 sequences, around 27% recorded once. Whole-study results and caveats: Naive cells had under 1% of molecules in clones above 20 RNA copies, effectors over 97%.

The sequence came from a human donor in good health. Some libraries in this study had Jurkat cell RNA spiked in. The sample comprised naive CD8+ T cells from blood, with Jurkat cell RNA spiked in. Stated subset: FACS-sorted CD8+CD4-CCR7+CD45RA+ naive T cells. The gene calls are TRBV4-2 and TRBJ1-1; possible D gene TRBD1, 5 bases. The CDR3 coding sequence is TGTGCCAGCAGCCAAGATTGGGAGGGGATGAACACTGAAGCTTTCTTT. This translates into CASSQDWEGMNTEAFF.